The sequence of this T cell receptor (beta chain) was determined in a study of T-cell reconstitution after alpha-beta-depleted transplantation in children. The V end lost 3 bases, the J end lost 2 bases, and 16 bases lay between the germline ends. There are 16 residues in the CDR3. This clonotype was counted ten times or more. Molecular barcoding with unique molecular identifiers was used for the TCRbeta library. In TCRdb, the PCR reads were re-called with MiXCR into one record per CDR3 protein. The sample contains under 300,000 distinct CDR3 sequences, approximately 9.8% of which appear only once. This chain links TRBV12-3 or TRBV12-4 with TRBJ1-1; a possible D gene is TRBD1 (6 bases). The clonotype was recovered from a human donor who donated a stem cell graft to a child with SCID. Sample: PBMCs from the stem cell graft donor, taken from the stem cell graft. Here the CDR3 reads CASSFRQGRGNTEAFF. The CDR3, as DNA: TGTGCCAGCAGTTTCAGGCAGGGGCGGGGTAACACTGAAGCTTTCTTT.